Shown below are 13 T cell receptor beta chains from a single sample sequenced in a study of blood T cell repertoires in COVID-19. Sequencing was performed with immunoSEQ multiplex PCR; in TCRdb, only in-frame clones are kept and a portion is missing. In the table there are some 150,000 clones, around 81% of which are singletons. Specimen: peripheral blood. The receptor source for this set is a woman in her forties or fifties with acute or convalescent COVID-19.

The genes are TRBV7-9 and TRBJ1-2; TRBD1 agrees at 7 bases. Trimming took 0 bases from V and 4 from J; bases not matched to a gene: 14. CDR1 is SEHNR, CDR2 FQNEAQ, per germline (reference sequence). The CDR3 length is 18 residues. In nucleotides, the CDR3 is TGTGCCAGCAGCTTAGCGGGACAGAAATTGCAACCTATCTATGGCTACACCTTC. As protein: CASSLAGQKLQPIYGYTF.

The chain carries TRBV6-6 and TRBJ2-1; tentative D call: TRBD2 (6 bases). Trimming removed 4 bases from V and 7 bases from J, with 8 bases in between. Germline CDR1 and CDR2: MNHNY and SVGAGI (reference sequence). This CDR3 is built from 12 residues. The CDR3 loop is CASSWGENEQFF. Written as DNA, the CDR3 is TGTGCCAGCAGTTGGGGGGAAAATGAGCAGTTCTTC.

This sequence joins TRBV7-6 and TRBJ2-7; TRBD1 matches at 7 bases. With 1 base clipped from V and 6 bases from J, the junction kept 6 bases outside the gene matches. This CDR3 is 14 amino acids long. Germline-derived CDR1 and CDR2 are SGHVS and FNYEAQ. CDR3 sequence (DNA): TGTGCCAGCAGCTTAGAGGACAGGATGGGCGAGCAGTACTTC. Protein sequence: CASSLEDRMGEQYF.

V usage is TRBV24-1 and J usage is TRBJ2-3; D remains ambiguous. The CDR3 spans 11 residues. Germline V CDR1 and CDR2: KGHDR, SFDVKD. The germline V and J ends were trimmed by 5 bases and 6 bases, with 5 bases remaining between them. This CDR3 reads CATSASDTQYF. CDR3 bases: TGTGCCACCAGTGCTTCCGATACGCAGTATTTT.

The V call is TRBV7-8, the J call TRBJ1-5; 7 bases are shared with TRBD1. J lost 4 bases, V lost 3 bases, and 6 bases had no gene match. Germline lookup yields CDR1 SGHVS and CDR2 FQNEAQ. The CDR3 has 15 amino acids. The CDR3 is CASSFGQAINQPQHF. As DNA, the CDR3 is TGTGCCAGCAGCTTCGGACAGGCGATAAATCAGCCCCAGCATTTT.

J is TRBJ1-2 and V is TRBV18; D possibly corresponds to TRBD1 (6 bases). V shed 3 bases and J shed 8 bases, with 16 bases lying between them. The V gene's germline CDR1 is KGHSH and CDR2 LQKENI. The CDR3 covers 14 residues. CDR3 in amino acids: CASSPGKDSAGYTF. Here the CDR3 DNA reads TGTGCCAGCTCACCGGGAAAGGACAGCGCGGGCTACACCTTC.

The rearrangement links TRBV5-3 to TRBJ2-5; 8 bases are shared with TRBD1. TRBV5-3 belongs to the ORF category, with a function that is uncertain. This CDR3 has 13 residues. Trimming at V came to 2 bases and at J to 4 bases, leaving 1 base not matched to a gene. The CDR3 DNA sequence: TGTGCCAGAAGCTTAACAGGGGGAGAGACCCAGTACTTC. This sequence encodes CARSLTGGETQYF.

CDR3 nucleotide sequence: TGTGCCACGCGGGGGGGGCGGAATGAGCAGTTCTTC. Translating it yields CATRGGRNEQFF. The rearrangement links TRBV15 to TRBJ2-1; 9 nucleotides align to TRBD2. The length of the CDR3 is 12 residues. V gave up 9 bases and J gave up 7 bases; unmatched junction bases: 4. Looked up from germline, CDR1 is LNHNV and CDR2 is YYDKDF (reference sequence).

CDR3 sequence: CASSQDLTAGRETQYF. CDR3 nucleotides: TGTGCCAGCAGCCAAGATCTCACGGCAGGGCGGGAGACCCAGTACTTC. V and J are TRBV4-2 and TRBJ2-5; D might be TRBD1 (5 bases). V lost 0 bases to trimming and J lost 5 bases, with 16 bases between them. The CDR3 consists of 16 residues. Germline loops: CDR1 LGHNA, CDR2 YNFKEQ.

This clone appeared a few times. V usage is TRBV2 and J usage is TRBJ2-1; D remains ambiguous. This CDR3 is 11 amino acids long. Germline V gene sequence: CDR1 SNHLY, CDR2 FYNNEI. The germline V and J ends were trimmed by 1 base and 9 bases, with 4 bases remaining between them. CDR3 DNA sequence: TGTGCCAGCAGTGAAGGGGCTGAGCAGTTCTTC. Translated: CASSEGAEQFF.

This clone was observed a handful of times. In DNA form, the CDR3 reads TGTGCCAGCAGTGGTAGAGTGACAACGAACACTGAAGCTTTCTTT. This codes for CASSGRVTTNTEAFF. The chain combines TRBV2 with TRBJ1-1; D not resolved. Germline V gene lookup returns CDR1 SNHLY and CDR2 FYNNEI. The ends were cut back, 4 bases at V and 1 base at J, with 13 bases in the middle. This CDR3 is built from 15 residues. The variable domain in full, with the rest retrieved from reference TRBV2 and TRBJ1-1, is EPEVTQTPSHQVTQMGQEVILRCVPISNHLYFYWYRQILGQKVEFLVSFYNNEISEKSEIFDDQFSVERPDGSNFTLKIRSTKLEDSAMYFCASSGRVTTNTEAFFGQGTRLTVV.

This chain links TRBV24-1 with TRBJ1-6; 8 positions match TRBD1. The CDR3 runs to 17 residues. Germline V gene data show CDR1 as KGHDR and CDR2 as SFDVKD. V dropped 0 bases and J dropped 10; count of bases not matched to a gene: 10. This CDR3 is CATSDLRGRGRESPLHF. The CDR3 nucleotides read TGTGCCACCAGTGATTTGCGTGGCAGGGGGCGTGAATCACCCCTCCACTTT.

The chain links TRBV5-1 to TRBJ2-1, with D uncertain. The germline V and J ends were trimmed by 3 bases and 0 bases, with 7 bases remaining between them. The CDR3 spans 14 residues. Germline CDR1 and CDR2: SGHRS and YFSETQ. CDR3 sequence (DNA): TGCGCCAGCAGCTGGCCCAGCTCCTACAATGAGCAGTTCTTC. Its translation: CASSWPSSYNEQFF.